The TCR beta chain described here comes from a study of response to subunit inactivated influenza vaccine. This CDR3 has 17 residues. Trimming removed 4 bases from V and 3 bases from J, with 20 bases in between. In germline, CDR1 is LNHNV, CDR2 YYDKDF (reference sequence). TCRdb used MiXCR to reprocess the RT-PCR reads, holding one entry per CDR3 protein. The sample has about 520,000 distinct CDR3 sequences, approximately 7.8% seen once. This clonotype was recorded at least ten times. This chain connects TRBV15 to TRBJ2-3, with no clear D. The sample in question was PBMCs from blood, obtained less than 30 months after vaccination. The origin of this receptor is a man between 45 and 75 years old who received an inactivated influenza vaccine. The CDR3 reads CATSTAFGPARTDTQYF. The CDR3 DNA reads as TGTGCCACCAGCACAGCTTTTGGACCCGCACGAACAGATACGCAGTATTTT.